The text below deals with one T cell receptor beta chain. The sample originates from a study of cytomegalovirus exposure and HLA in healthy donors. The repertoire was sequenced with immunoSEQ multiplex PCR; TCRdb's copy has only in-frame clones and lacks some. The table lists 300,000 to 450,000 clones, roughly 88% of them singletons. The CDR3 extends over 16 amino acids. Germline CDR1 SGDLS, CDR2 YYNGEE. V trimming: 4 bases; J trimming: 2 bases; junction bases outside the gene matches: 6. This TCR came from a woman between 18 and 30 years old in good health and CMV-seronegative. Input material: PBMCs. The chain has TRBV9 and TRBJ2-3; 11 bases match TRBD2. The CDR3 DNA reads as TGTGCCAGCAGCCCTACTAGCGGGGGATTCACAGATACGCAGTATTTT. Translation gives CASSPTSGGFTDTQYF.